These T cell receptor beta chains were read from a single sample in a study of beta chain features in type 1 diabetes. This table comes from immunoSEQ multiplex PCR, and its TCRdb copy is limited to in-frame clones, with some not included. This sample yields 900,000 or so clones, of which roughly 15% are seen a single time; around 0.02% belongs to the top ten. Source material: naive CD4+ T cells from blood. These receptor sequences come from a woman younger than 35 in good health. Each CDR3 is given with its conserved first and last residue. A D gene is named only where the DNA matches it firmly. Some rows mark clone size as missing; the rest say once, few, many or name a class of expanded clone.

V: TRBV15; J: TRBJ1-4; size: NA; D: TRBD1; CDR3: CATSRHRGYLGEKLFF; DNA: TGTGCCACCAGCAGACACAGGGGATATTTGGGTGAAAAACTGTTTTTT
V: TRBV28; J: TRBJ1-4; size: few; D: TRBD1; CDR3: CASSLSRQGVGEKLFF; DNA: TGTGCCAGCAGTTTATCGCGACAGGGGGTTGGTGAAAAACTGTTTTTT
V: TRBV4-1; J: TRBJ2-3; size: NA; D: TRBD2; CDR3: CASSLSGSTDTQYF; DNA: TGCGCCAGCAGTCTTAGCGGGAGCACAGATACGCAGTATTTT
V: TRBV10-3; J: TRBJ1-2; size: few; D: NA; CDR3: CAIGGAGRSYGYTF; DNA: TGTGCCATCGGTGGGGCAGGCCGTTCCTATGGCTACACCTTC
V: TRBV6-1; J: TRBJ2-2; size: few; D: TRBD1; CDR3: CATLDRAYTGELFF; DNA: TGTGCCACCCTTGACAGGGCTTACACCGGGGAGCTGTTTTTT
V: TRBV6-1; J: TRBJ1-1; size: NA; D: TRBD1; CDR3: CASSEVNRGRTFF; DNA: TGTGCCAGCAGTGAAGTCAACAGGGGGAGGACTTTCTTT
V: TRBV19; J: TRBJ1-1; size: NA; D: TRBD1; CDR3: CASSPDRGSAEAFF; DNA: TGTGCCAGTAGCCCCGACAGGGGAAGCGCTGAAGCTTTCTTT
V: TRBV15; J: TRBJ2-3; size: NA; D: TRBD2; CDR3: CATSGELAGRTDTQYF; DNA: TGTGCCACCAGCGGCGAACTAGCGGGACGCACAGATACGCAGTATTTT
V: TRBV28; J: TRBJ1-2; size: few; D: NA; CDR3: CASSDGNYGYTF; DNA: TGTGCCAGCAGCGACGGAAACTATGGCTACACCTTC
V: TRBV7-9; J: TRBJ2-7; size: few; D: NA; CDR3: CASSQGSGAYEQYF; DNA: TGTGCCAGCAGCCAAGGATCAGGGGCCTACGAGCAGTACTTC
V: TRBV9; J: TRBJ2-1; size: NA; D: TRBD1; CDR3: CASSVARGQGEQFF; DNA: TGTGCCAGCAGCGTAGCGAGGGGGCAGGGTGAGCAGTTCTTC
V: TRBV2; J: TRBJ1-2; size: NA; D: NA; CDR3: CASRTGEIRYTF; DNA: TGTGCCAGCAGGACAGGAGAAATACGCTACACCTTC
V: TRBV5-6; J: TRBJ2-3; size: NA; D: NA; CDR3: CASSLAPEYTDTQYF; DNA: TGTGCCAGCAGCTTGGCCCCGGAATACACAGATACGCAGTATTTT
V: TRBV25-1; J: TRBJ1-2; size: few; D: NA; CDR3: CASSEWGQSYGYTF; DNA: TGTGCCAGCAGTGAATGGGGGCAGAGCTATGGCTACACCTTC
V: TRBV29-1; J: TRBJ2-5; size: few; D: NA; CDR3: CSVVPRETQYF; DNA: TGCAGCGTTGTACCCAGAGAGACCCAGTACTTC
V: TRBV4-2; J: TRBJ2-3; size: NA; D: NA; CDR3: CASSHVSGDTQYF; DNA: TGTGCCAGCAGCCATGTTAGCGGAGATACGCAGTATTTT
V: TRBV4-3; J: TRBJ2-3; size: few; D: NA; CDR3: CASSLRTGHTDTQYF; DNA: TGCGCCAGCAGCCTAAGAACGGGACATACAGATACGCAGTATTTT
V: TRBV2; J: TRBJ2-7; size: few; D: TRBD1; CDR3: CASTGTGGYEQYF; DNA: TGTGCCAGCACTGGGACAGGGGGCTACGAGCAGTACTTC
V: TRBV6-6; J: TRBJ2-3; size: NA; D: NA; CDR3: CASSYYSETTDTQYF; DNA: TGTGCCAGCAGTTACTATAGCGAGACCACAGATACGCAGTATTTT
V: TRBV19; J: TRBJ2-7; size: few; D: TRBD2; CDR3: CASSLRLAGPYEQYF; DNA: TGTGCCAGTAGTCTCCGACTAGCGGGACCATACGAGCAGTACTTC
V: TRBV7-2; J: TRBJ2-7; size: NA; D: TRBD1; CDR3: CASSFATGNSYEQYF; DNA: TGTGCCAGCAGTTTCGCGACAGGGAACTCCTACGAGCAGTACTTC
V: TRBV6-1; J: TRBJ2-5; size: few; D: TRBD1; CDR3: CASRKQGALQETQYF; DNA: TGTGCCAGCAGGAAACAGGGGGCCCTCCAAGAGACCCAGTACTTC
V: TRBV12-5; J: TRBJ2-1; size: NA; D: NA; CDR3: CASGDRQGGEFF; DNA: TGTGCTAGTGGGGACCGACAGGGAGGCGAGTTCTTC
V: TRBV5-1; J: TRBJ2-2; size: NA; D: TRBD1; CDR3: CASSLFRGRGTGELFF; DNA: TGCGCCAGCAGCTTATTCAGGGGGCGCGGCACCGGGGAGCTGTTTTTT
V: TRBV7-2; J: TRBJ2-5; size: NA; D: TRBD2; CDR3: CASSLTSGQETQYF; DNA: TGTGCCAGCAGCCTGACTAGCGGCCAAGAGACCCAGTACTTC
V: TRBV7-2; J: TRBJ2-1; size: few; D: NA; CDR3: CASSLGLGSSYNEQFF; DNA: TGTGCCAGCAGCTTGGGACTGGGAAGCTCCTACAATGAGCAGTTCTTC
V: TRBV10-2; J: TRBJ2-7; size: NA; D: TRBD1; CDR3: CASSEGQGVTYEQYF; DNA: TGCGCCAGCAGTGAAGGACAGGGGGTGACCTACGAGCAGTACTTC
V: TRBV7-9; J: TRBJ2-2; size: NA; D: NA; CDR3: CASSQEGYTGELFF; DNA: TGTGCCAGCAGCCAGGAGGGATACACCGGGGAGCTGTTTTTT
V: TRBV6-4; J: TRBJ2-3; size: NA; D: TRBD2; CDR3: CASYPSGRLLDTQYF; DNA: TGTGCCAGCTATCCTAGCGGGAGACTGTTGGATACGCAGTATTTT
V: TRBV9; J: TRBJ2-5; size: NA; D: NA; CDR3: CASSVEGEREQYF; DNA: TGTGCCAGCAGCGTAGAAGGGGAGAGGGAGCAGTACTTC
V: TRBV9; J: TRBJ2-2; size: NA; D: NA; CDR3: CASSVILGGELFF; DNA: TGTGCCAGCAGCGTTATTCTAGGCGGGGAGCTGTTTTTT
V: TRBV7-9; J: TRBJ1-5; size: few; D: NA; CDR3: CASSLGRGQPQHF; DNA: TGTGCCAGCAGCTTAGGGCGGGGTCAGCCCCAGCATTTT
V: TRBV19; J: TRBJ1-1; size: few; D: TRBD1; CDR3: CASSTGGAGNTEAFF; DNA: TGTGCCAGTAGTACAGGGGGCGCTGGAAATACTGAAGCTTTCTTT
V: TRBV6-6; J: TRBJ2-3; size: few; D: TRBD2; CDR3: CASSYGLAGGGGTQYF; DNA: TGTGCCAGCAGTTACGGGCTAGCGGGAGGCGGGGGTACGCAGTATTTT
V: TRBV28; J: TRBJ2-2; size: few; D: NA; CDR3: CASSLNWGTGELFF; DNA: TGTGCCAGCAGTTTAAATTGGGGCACCGGGGAGCTGTTTTTT
V: TRBV15; J: TRBJ1-2; size: NA; D: NA; CDR3: CATSRVVANYGYTF; DNA: TGTGCCACCAGCAGAGTGGTAGCTAACTATGGCTACACCTTC
V: TRBV4-1; J: TRBJ2-5; size: NA; D: NA; CDR3: CASRPFWTTQETQYF; DNA: TGCGCCAGCAGACCCTTTTGGACAACACAAGAGACCCAGTACTTC
V: TRBV6-6; J: TRBJ1-1; size: few; D: NA; CDR3: CASSYSFNQGNTEAFF; DNA: TGTGCCAGCAGTTACTCGTTTAATCAAGGTAACACTGAAGCTTTCTTT
V: TRBV10-2; J: TRBJ2-3; size: few; D: NA; CDR3: CASRAAGTDTQYF; DNA: TGCGCCAGCAGGGCAGCAGGAACAGATACGCAGTATTTT
V: TRBV14; J: TRBJ1-3; size: NA; D: NA; CDR3: CASSQSGGNTIYF; DNA: TGTGCCAGCAGCCAATCCGGTGGAAACACCATATATTTT
V: TRBV19; J: TRBJ1-2; size: few; D: NA; CDR3: CASSKGGYGYTF; DNA: TGTGCCAGTAGTAAGGGAGGCTATGGCTACACCTTC
V: TRBV19; J: TRBJ1-5; size: NA; D: NA; CDR3: CASQKQGLNQPQHF; DNA: TGTGCCAGTCAAAAACAGGGACTGAATCAGCCCCAGCATTTT
V: TRBV2; J: TRBJ1-4; size: NA; D: NA; CDR3: CASSGRGPNEKLFF; DNA: TGTGCCAGCAGCGGTAGGGGTCCTAATGAAAAACTGTTTTTT
V: TRBV5-1; J: TRBJ1-3; size: NA; D: TRBD1; CDR3: CASRRFPGQGTVAGNTIYF; DNA: TGCGCCAGCAGACGATTCCCGGGACAGGGAACGGTAGCTGGAAACACCATATATTTT
V: TRBV4-2; J: TRBJ2-7; size: NA; D: NA; CDR3: CASSQDRRTNREQYF; DNA: TGTGCCAGCAGCCAAGATCGAAGGACTAATCGCGAGCAGTACTTC
V: TRBV6-5; J: TRBJ2-5; size: NA; D: TRBD1; CDR3: CASTLQGAGETQYF; DNA: TGTGCCAGCACCCTGCAGGGGGCCGGAGAGACCCAGTACTTC
V: TRBV7-9; J: TRBJ1-4; size: few; D: TRBD1; CDR3: CASSGSRTGGYGNEKLFF; DNA: TGTGCCAGCAGCGGTTCTCGGACAGGGGGTTATGGTAATGAAAAACTGTTTTTT
V: TRBV6-5; J: TRBJ2-7; size: NA; D: NA; CDR3: CASSYSGDVWGEQYF; DNA: TGTGCCAGCAGTTACTCGGGAGACGTCTGGGGCGAGCAGTACTTC
V: TRBV18; J: TRBJ2-2; size: NA; D: NA; CDR3: CASSLWGTQNTGELFF; DNA: TGTGCCAGCTCACTCTGGGGGACCCAGAACACCGGGGAGCTGTTTTTT
V: TRBV5-1; J: TRBJ1-3; size: NA; D: NA; CDR3: CASSLSGVAGNTIYF; DNA: TGCGCCAGCAGCTTGAGTGGGGTGGCTGGAAACACCATATATTTT
V: TRBV27; J: TRBJ2-7; size: NA; D: TRBD2; CDR3: CASSTSGLVGQYF; DNA: TGTGCCAGCAGTACCTCGGGACTAGTCGGGCAGTACTTC
V: TRBV6-6; J: TRBJ1-2; size: NA; D: NA; CDR3: CASSPSNYGYTF; DNA: TGTGCCAGCAGTCCATCTAACTATGGCTACACCTTC
V: TRBV5-4; J: TRBJ2-4; size: few; D: TRBD2; CDR3: CASSQSGGNIQYF; DNA: TGCGCCAGCAGCCAGAGCGGGGGAAACATTCAGTACTTC
V: TRBV18; J: TRBJ2-1; size: NA; D: NA; CDR3: CASSPYDRFDEQFF; DNA: TGTGCCAGCTCACCGTATGACCGATTCGATGAGCAGTTCTTC
V: TRBV14; J: TRBJ2-3; size: few; D: TRBD1; CDR3: CASSRSGGRHTDTQYF; DNA: TGTGCCAGCAGCCGGTCAGGGGGAAGACACACAGATACGCAGTATTTT
V: TRBV18; J: TRBJ1-2; size: NA; D: NA; CDR3: CASSPAASRVYGYTF; DNA: TGTGCCAGCTCACCAGCTGCCTCAAGAGTCTATGGCTACACCTTC
V: TRBV4-3; J: TRBJ1-2; size: NA; D: NA; CDR3: CASSQDLGREEYGYTF; DNA: TGCGCCAGCAGCCAAGATTTGGGACGGGAAGAATATGGCTACACCTTC
V: TRBV4-1; J: TRBJ2-1; size: NA; D: TRBD2; CDR3: CASSLGASGSFYEQFF; DNA: TGCGCCAGCAGCCTCGGTGCTAGCGGGAGCTTCTATGAGCAGTTCTTC
V: TRBV21-1; J: TRBJ2-5; size: few; D: NA; CDR3: CASSKFGTSDLFQETQYF; DNA: TGTGCCAGCAGCAAATTTGGGACTAGCGATCTTTTTCAAGAGACCCAGTACTTC
V: TRBV5-1; J: TRBJ2-1; size: few; D: NA; CDR3: CASSKWDGWSEQFF; DNA: TGCGCCAGCAGCAAGTGGGACGGCTGGAGTGAGCAGTTCTTC